This entry lists 21 T cell receptor beta chains sequenced from one sample in a study of T cell repertoires in cytomegalovirus infection. Their antigen targets remain unknown. TCRdb re-called the reads through MiXCR, storing one row per CDR3 protein. The sample lists some 920,000 distinct CDR3 sequences, approximately 31% occurring once. The starting material was cultured CD8+ T cells from PBMCs, obtained from culture after CMV antigen stimulation. Source of these receptors: a human donor in good health (CMV status not recorded). Some clones in this sample may be carry-over from other donors' samples.

This clonotype was picked up many times. The V gene is TRBV20-1, the J gene TRBJ2-3; D gene unclear. From germline, CDR1 is DFQATT and CDR2 SNEGSKA (reference sequence). This CDR3 is built from 15 residues. Trimming cost V 5 bases and J 4 bases, with 19 bases left between them. Here the CDR3 reads CSASRTHGRADTQYF. The CDR3 nucleotides read TGCAGTGCTTCTCGTACCCACGGGCGCGCAGATACGCAGTATTTT.

Ten or more counts support this clonotype. V and J are TRBV7-2 and TRBJ1-1, with TRBD1 identical over 8 bases. Germline V gene sequence: CDR1 SGHTA, CDR2 FQGNSA. The CDR3 is 19 residues long. The V segment lost 3 bases and the J segment 4 bases; nucleotides outside the gene matches: 19. DNA for the CDR3: TGTGCCAGCAGCTTTGGACGACAGGGGTGGATAAGAGTGGGCACTGAAGCTTTCTTT. Protein sequence: CASSFGRQGWIRVGTEAFF.

Concerning this clonotype itself: The junction differs from germline at one of its ends, possibly a read error. The chain is built from TRBV6-2 or TRBV6-3 and TRBJ2-1, with 12 bases lining up with TRBD1. This CDR3 is 16 amino acids long. The germline CDR1 and CDR2 sequences are MNHEY and SVGEGT. CDR3 sequence reads: CVSSLDGTGGLNEQFF. The CDR3 nucleotides are TGTGTCAGCAGCCTCGACGGGACAGGGGGCCTGAATGAGCAGTTCTTC.

V and J are TRBV7-4 and TRBJ1-3; TRBD1 aligns across 7 bases. The ends lost 3 bases at V and 3 bases at J; junction bases unmatched: 8. The CDR3 is 16 amino acids. The germline V gene encodes CDR1 SGHVT and CDR2 SQSDAQ. The DNA of the CDR3 is TGTGCCAGCAGCTTTAACCGGGACAGTGGTGGAAACACCATATATTTT. Translated, it gives CASSFNRDSGGNTIYF.

This clonotype came up a few times. The chain carries TRBV5-1 and TRBJ2-3; D possibly uses TRBD1 or TRBD2 (7 bases each). From germline, CDR1 is SGHRS and CDR2 YFSETQ. Deletions cut 1 base from V and 2 bases from J, with 14 bases between. This CDR3 has 16 residues. CDR3 amino acids: CASSLYQGGDTDTQYF. CDR3 DNA: TGCGCCAGCAGCTTGTATCAGGGGGGGGACACAGATACGCAGTATTTT.

This clonotype was detected only a few times. The chain joins TRBV7-8 to TRBJ1-5; 8 bases match TRBD1. The CDR3 covers 19 residues. The V and J ends lost 5 bases and 5 bases, in that order; junction bases with no gene match: 20. The germline V gene encodes CDR1 SGHVS and CDR2 FQNEAQ. The CDR3 coding sequence is TGTGCCAGCAGCCCTAGTGGGGCAGGGGGCTCTTATCTTTATCAGCCCCAGCATTTT. Encoded protein: CASSPSGAGGSYLYQPQHF.

The chain uses TRBV5-5 and TRBJ2-1; a possible D gene is TRBD2 (5 bases). V lost 0 bases to trimming and J lost 7 bases, with 14 bases between them. Per germline, CDR1 SGHKS and CDR2 YYEKEE (reference sequence). The CDR3 covers 15 residues. The DNA for the CDR3 is TGTGCCAGCAGCTTGGGAGGGAGCCCCTTGAATGAGCAGTTCTTC. The encoded protein is CASSLGGSPLNEQFF.

This clonotype was counted a few times. This chain links TRBV12-5 with TRBJ2-3; D is unclear. The CDR3 extends over 13 amino acids. The V end was cut by 2 bases, the J end by 0 bases, with 3 bases between. Per the germline V gene, CDR1 is LGHNT and CDR2 is FRNRAP. The CDR3 nucleotides read TGTGCTAGTGGTTTGTACAGCACAGATACGCAGTATTTT. Protein sequence: CASGLYSTDTQYF.

In this sample, this clonotype turned up a few times. The V call is TRBV7-6, the J call TRBJ2-1; the D call may be TRBD1 or TRBD2 (5 bases each). This CDR3 comprises 14 residues. CDR1 is SGHVS, CDR2 FNYEAQ, per germline. V lost 4 bases and J 5 bases, leaving 12 bases between the germline ends. The CDR3 sequence: CASSSRDQNNEQFF. Here the CDR3 DNA reads TGTGCCAGCAGCTCCCGGGACCAGAACAATGAGCAGTTCTTC.

The gene calls are TRBV6-6 and TRBJ1-5; TRBD1 agrees at 7 bases. CDR3 size: 15 residues. Germline values: CDR1 MNHNY, CDR2 SVGAGI (reference sequence). Germline trimming cut 6 bases from V and 0 bases from J; bases unmatched to any gene: 5. The DNA for the CDR3 is TGTGCCAGCAGGGGGACAGATTATAGCAATCAGCCCCAGCATTTT. Protein product: CASRGTDYSNQPQHF.

V gene TRBV7-9 combines with J gene TRBJ1-4; 9 bases line up with TRBD1. CDR1 SEHNR and CDR2 FQNEAQ come from the germline V gene (reference sequence). After removal of 0 bases from V and 7 bases from J, the junction contained 3 bases not matched to a gene. This CDR3 spans 15 amino acids. The CDR3 sequence: CASSLAGQGVEKLFF. As DNA, the CDR3 is TGTGCCAGCAGCTTAGCGGGACAGGGTGTTGAAAAACTGTTTTTT.

This clonotype was counted only a few times. The chain combines TRBV28 with TRBJ2-2; the match to TRBD1 covers 8 bases. The CDR3 covers 16 residues. Trimming removed 5 bases from V and 4 bases from J; junction bases left unmatched: 9. The germline CDR1 and CDR2 sequences are MDHEN and SYDVKM. CDR3 nucleotide sequence: TGTGCCAGCAGTCCCCAGGGGGCCCCGCTCACCGGGGAGCTGTTTTTT. Encoded protein: CASSPQGAPLTGELFF.

This clonotype was counted at least ten times. The chain uses TRBV2 and TRBJ2-1; 8 bases map to TRBD2. Germline V CDR1 and CDR2: SNHLY, FYNNEI. Germline trimming cut 4 bases from V and 8 bases from J; bases unmatched to any gene: 16. The CDR3 totals 17 residues. CDR3 loop: CASSGLTRGALTDEQFF. For the CDR3, the DNA is TGTGCCAGCAGTGGTCTTACGCGGGGGGCTCTTACTGATGAGCAGTTCTTC.

This clonotype was observed a few times. The chain uses TRBV4-1 and TRBJ2-7; 9 bases are a match to TRBD2. The CDR3 consists of 16 residues. Germline values: CDR1 MGHRA, CDR2 YSYEKL. V lost 0 bases, J lost 1 base, and 4 bases stayed unmatched. CDR3 protein: CASSQEASGASYEQYF. CDR3 bases: TGCGCCAGCAGCCAAGAGGCTAGCGGGGCTTCCTACGAGCAGTACTTC.

J is TRBJ1-1 and V is TRBV6-1, with D uncertain. CDR3 length: 14 residues. Per germline, CDR1 MNHNS and CDR2 SASEGT. The V end was cut by 2 bases, the J end by 1 base, with 8 bases between. The CDR3 DNA follows: TGTGCCAGCAGTGAATGGGGAAAGAACACTGAAGCTTTCTTT. It specifies CASSEWGKNTEAFF.

This rearrangement joins TRBV11-2 to TRBJ2-2; tentative D call: TRBD2 (5 bases). The CDR3 contains 19 residues. Trimming removed 3 bases from V and 0 bases from J, with 20 bases in between. Germline lookup yields CDR1 SGHAT and CDR2 FQNNGV. CDR3: CASSFLPDWTDTNTGELFF. The CDR3 bases are TGTGCCAGCAGCTTTCTACCGGACTGGACGGATACGAACACCGGGGAGCTGTTTTTT. Supplemented by reference TRBV11-2 and TRBJ2-2, the full variable domain reads EAGVAQSPRYKIIEKRQSVAFWCNPISGHATLYWYQQILGQGPKLLIQFQNNGVVDDSQLPKDRFSAERLKGVDSTLKIQPAKLEDSAVYLCASSFLPDWTDTNTGELFFGEGSRLTVL.

This clonotype showed up just a few times. The rearrangement joins TRBV12-3 or TRBV12-4 to TRBJ2-1, with 8 bases that match TRBD2. After removal of 6 bases from V and 6 bases from J, the junction contained 7 bases not matched to a gene. The CDR3 is 14 residues long. The DNA of the CDR3 is TGTGCCAGCAGCCCGTCGGGGGGGGTCAATGAGCAGTTCTTC. Translating gives CASSPSGGVNEQFF.

Only a few counts were recorded for this clonotype. The V call is TRBV11-2, the J call TRBJ1-6; D is ambiguous. The ends were cut back, 2 bases at V and 0 bases at J, with 8 bases in the middle. The germline V gene has CDR1 SGHAT and CDR2 FQNNGV. This CDR3 spans 16 amino acids. As DNA, the CDR3 is TGTGCCAGCAGCTTATGGGATCGCTCCTATAATTCACCCCTCCACTTT. Translating it yields CASSLWDRSYNSPLHF.

This clonotype was observed a single time. The V call is TRBV18, the J call TRBJ2-7; tentatively, D is TRBD1 (6 bases). Germline V gene lookup returns CDR1 KGHSH and CDR2 LQKENI. The CDR3 totals 13 residues. Deletions cut 5 bases from V and 3 bases from J, with 11 bases between. DNA for the CDR3: TGTGCCAGCTCAGGGGACACCTTCTACGAGCAGTACTTC. It yields the protein CASSGDTFYEQYF.

This sequence joins TRBV4-1 and TRBJ1-2; D is unresolved. With 1 base removed from V and 8 bases from J, the gap between germline ends came to 11 bases. Per the germline V gene, CDR1 is MGHRA and CDR2 is YSYEKL. The CDR3 spans 13 residues. CDR3 protein: CASSQVPPGGYTF. CDR3 DNA sequence: TGCGCCAGCAGCCAAGTCCCGCCGGGCGGCTACACCTTC.

J is TRBJ2-1 and V is TRBV28; 7 bases fit TRBD2. The trim removed 4 bases at V and 0 bases at J, leaving 6 bases unmatched. Germline loops: CDR1 MDHEN, CDR2 SYDVKM. The CDR3 contains 16 residues. The chain's CDR3 is CASSWGGASSYNEQFF. CDR3 bases: TGTGCCAGCAGTTGGGGGGGAGCGAGCTCCTACAATGAGCAGTTCTTC.